The following is a T cell receptor beta chain sequence with its context. Its antigen is undetermined. A read error may produce the germline difference seen at one junction end. This specimen comes from a study of blood T cells in healthy people across ages. Study-level points and caveats: Observed TCR beta diversity showed a strong correlation with the percentage of naive T cells as measured by flow cytometry. The unknown donor CMV status may have confounded expanded clonotype changes.

The CDR3 has 15 amino acids. Looked up from germline, CDR1 is SGHTA and CDR2 is FQGNSA. Those donating, healthy Caucasian individuals from Russia, were aged about 6 to 95. The extraction recovered at least 6 micrograms of total RNA per sample. A second PCR, run for roughly 7 to 11 cycles, used a sample-barcoded 5' primer plus a J-beta primer mix. TCRdb ran MiXCR on the 5' RACE reads and lists one entry per CDR3 protein. The sample records roughly 2 million distinct CDR3 sequences, about 49% being singletons. The TCR was taken from a woman aged 40 to 50 in good health. The sequenced sample consisted of blood. The genes are TRBV7-2 and TRBJ2-1; 12 bases line up with TRBD1. The CDR3 loop is CASSPGTGGYNEQLF. In DNA form, the CDR3 reads TGTGCCAGCAGCCCAGGGACAGGGGGCTACAATGAGCAGTTATTC.